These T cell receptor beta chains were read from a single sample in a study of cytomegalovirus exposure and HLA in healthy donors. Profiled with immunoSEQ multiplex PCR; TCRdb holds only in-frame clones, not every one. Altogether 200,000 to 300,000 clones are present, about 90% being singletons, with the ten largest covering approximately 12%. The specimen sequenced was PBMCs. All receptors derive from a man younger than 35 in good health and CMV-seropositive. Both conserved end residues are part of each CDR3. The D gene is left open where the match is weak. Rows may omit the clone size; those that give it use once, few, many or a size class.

TGTGCCAGCAGTTGGACAGAAGGGGTAACGGGAGGAGGCACCCAGTACTTC,CASSWTEGVTGGGTQYF,TRBV2,NA,TRBJ2-5,NA
TGTGCCAAAGAAAGGCAGGGCCCTGGAAACACCATATATTTT,CAKERQGPGNTIYF,TRBV27,NA,TRBJ1-3,NA
TGTGCCAGCTCAGCAGCGGGGGGGAGCAATCAGCCCCAGCATTTT,CASSAAGGSNQPQHF,TRBV18,NA,TRBJ1-5,NA
TGTGCCAGCAGCTTAGACAATCCCTATGGCTACACCTTC,CASSLDNPYGYTF,TRBV7-9,NA,TRBJ1-2,NA
TGTGCCATCTTCGGTCCGAGCTCCTACGAGCAGTACTTC,CAIFGPSSYEQYF,TRBV6-1,NA,TRBJ2-7,NA
TGTGCCTGGAGGCGGGTAAACAGGGGACCAGAAAGCTCCTACAATGAGCAGTTCTTC,CAWRRVNRGPESSYNEQFF,TRBV30,TRBD1,TRBJ2-1,NA
TGTGCCACCCAACGAAGTATTGAGACTAATGAAAAACTGTTTTTT,CATQRSIETNEKLFF,TRBV15,NA,TRBJ1-4,NA
TGTGCCAGCAGGGAGGGGGGTCAAGAGACCCAGTACTTC,CASREGGQETQYF,TRBV2,NA,TRBJ2-5,once
TGTGCCAGCAGGGCCCATAGCGGGGAATTCTACGAGCAGTACTTC,CASRAHSGEFYEQYF,TRBV2,TRBD2,TRBJ2-7,NA
TGTGCCTGGGACCGGACAGGGGGGGATGATGGCTACACCTTC,CAWDRTGGDDGYTF,TRBV30,TRBD1,TRBJ1-2,NA
TGTGCCTGGAGTGTAAAGGGGGCAGGTTATCAGCCCCAGCATTTT,CAWSVKGAGYQPQHF,TRBV30,TRBD1,TRBJ1-5,NA
TGTGCCAGTAGTCCCCTGGGAAGCGCTGAAGCTTTCTTT,CASSPLGSAEAFF,TRBV19,NA,TRBJ1-1,NA
TGTGCCAGCAGCCTAGGGGTTTCTGAAGCTTTCTTT,CASSLGVSEAFF,TRBV11-2,NA,TRBJ1-1,NA
TGTGCCAGTAGTATAGTGTTAGACTATGGCTACACCTTC,CASSIVLDYGYTF,TRBV19,NA,TRBJ1-2,NA
TGTGCCAGCAGTGGACAGGGGAACACTGAAGCTTTCTTT,CASSGQGNTEAFF,TRBV2,TRBD1,TRBJ1-1,NA
TGTGCCAGCAGTTTCTCGGTTGGGGGCGCGGGCAATCAGCCCCAGCATTTT,CASSFSVGGAGNQPQHF,TRBV2,NA,TRBJ1-5,NA
TGTGCCAGTAGTCCGATCACAGGGAACTATGGCTACACCTTC,CASSPITGNYGYTF,TRBV19,NA,TRBJ1-2,NA
TGTGCCATCAGTGAGGTTACAGCGGGATCAGATACGCAGTATTTT,CAISEVTAGSDTQYF,TRBV10-3,TRBD2,TRBJ2-3,NA
TGTGCCACTTCGTTAATGGGGGGCGAGCAGTACTTC,CATSLMGGEQYF,TRBV10-3,NA,TRBJ2-7,NA
TGCGCCAGCAGCCAAGGGGTAGGGGATTCCTACGAGCAGTACTTC,CASSQGVGDSYEQYF,TRBV4-3,NA,TRBJ2-7,NA
TGTGCCAGCAGGGATGGGTACGCCTCCTACGAGCAGTACTTC,CASRDGYASYEQYF,TRBV2,NA,TRBJ2-7,NA
TGTGCCAGCAGTACGCAGGGAACCGGGGAGCTGTTTTTT,CASSTQGTGELFF,TRBV6-5,NA,TRBJ2-2,NA
TGTGCCAGCAGCTTGGAATTTAGACTAGCGGGAGGGGGGGATGAGCAGTTCTTC,CASSLEFRLAGGGDEQFF,TRBV5-6,TRBD2,TRBJ2-1,NA
TGCGCCAGCAGCCAACCCCCCCCAGGGGCTGGGGGCTACACCTTC,CASSQPPPGAGGYTF,TRBV4-1,NA,TRBJ1-2,NA
TGTGCCAGCAGCTTGCCACGTAGAACTGAAGCTTTCTTT,CASSLPRRTEAFF,TRBV5-4,NA,TRBJ1-1,NA
TGTGCCAGCAGCGAGACCGCGCGAACGACTAGCGGGGCTAGCACAGATACGCAGTATTTT,CASSETARTTSGASTDTQYF,TRBV9,TRBD2,TRBJ2-3,NA
TGTGCCAGCAGTTGGGGTGGGGGAATGAGGGAGCAGTACTTC,CASSWGGGMREQYF,TRBV27,NA,TRBJ2-7,NA
TGTGCCAGCAGCTTGGGCGGGCGGACAGATACGCAGTATTTT,CASSLGGRTDTQYF,TRBV7-8,NA,TRBJ2-3,few